This TCR beta chain was obtained from a study of blood T cells in healthy people across ages. CDR1 is SGHRS and CDR2 is YFSETQ in the germline V gene. The V gene end was trimmed by 0 bases and the J gene end by 4 bases; junction bases not matched to a gene: 13. The CDR3 runs 18 residues. A second PCR, run for 7 to 11 cycles, used a sample-barcoded 5' primer plus a J-beta primer mix. Template switching added a 12-random-nucleotide identifier to every cDNA molecule. Using its own MiXCR run on the 5' RACE reads, TCRdb lists one record per CDR3 protein. The sample lists roughly 800,000 distinct CDR3 sequences; 30% to 45% were seen once. In regard to this clonotype: Antigen: not known.

Study-level findings and limits: Naive CD4+ cells and diversity were both higher in long-lived donors than in aged donors. Those diversity estimates obtained from one million T cells were thought to be underestimates.

This sequence originates from a man in his late teens or twenties in good health. V and J are TRBV5-1 and TRBJ1-2, with 9 bases aligning to TRBD1. Sequencing was carried out using blood. The CDR3 DNA reads as TGCGCCAGCAGCTTGGGACAGGGGGGCGGCGGAAGTAGCTATGGCTACACCTTC. This gives the protein CASSLGQGGGGSSYGYTF.